This T cell receptor beta chain came from a study of response to subunit inactivated influenza vaccine. Study conclusions and caveats: Authors suggested that a seasonal influenza vaccination recruits few new T cells each time.

Each CDR3 protein is one row after TCRdb ran MiXCR on the RT-PCR reads. Here the sample spans hundreds of thousands of distinct CDR3 sequences, approximately 14% being singletons. This clonotype appeared a few times. The antigen is unknown. Source: PBMCs from blood, taken 14 to 15 days before vaccination. The origin of this receptor is a man aged 50 or older who received an inactivated influenza vaccine.

The CDR3 here is CASSQKLTGADEQYF. CDR3 DNA sequence: TGCGCCAGCAGCCAAAAGCTGACAGGGGCCGACGAGCAGTACTTC. This chain links TRBV4-3 with TRBJ2-7; 8 bases are shared with TRBD1. Germline CDR1 reads LGHNA; CDR2 reads YSLEER. The J segment lost 5 bases and the V segment lost 2 bases, leaving 8 bases of the junction unmatched. The CDR3 totals 15 residues.